The clone carrying this T cell receptor beta chain was observed at least ten times. The data derive from a study of early T cells in non-severe SARS-CoV-2 infection. The wider study: Bulk RNA from unsorted whole blood was sequenced; chains were unpaired.

The CDR3 contains 15 residues. Germline-derived CDR1 and CDR2 are LGHNA and YNFKEQ. J was trimmed by 4 bases and V by 4 bases; bases with no gene match: 2. cDNA molecules, individually, were tagged with unique molecular identifiers. TCRdb reprocessed the 5' RACE reads with MiXCR, giving one entry per CDR3 protein. This sample has tens of thousands of distinct CDR3 sequences; approximately 4.6% occur once, and the top ten carry 15% to 20%. This chain joins TRBV4-2 and TRBJ2-1; 12 bases are a match to TRBD2. This receptor was obtained from an adult who was a healthcare worker with PCR-confirmed SARS-CoV-2 infection or an uninfected control (not recorded which). The sequenced sample was whole blood. This CDR3 is CASSPGTSGYNEQFF. CDR3 bases: TGTGCCAGCAGCCCAGGGACTAGCGGGTACAATGAGCAGTTCTTC.